The 11 T cell receptor beta chains in this list originate from one sample, sequenced in a study of lymphopenia after photon versus proton radiotherapy. Sequencing used immunoSEQ multiplex PCR; TCRdb keeps in-frame clones, though not all of them. Here the sample spans around 18,000 clones, 65% to 90% being singletons. The specimen was peripheral blood, collected from a patient treated with proton-based radiotherapy. Receptors originate from a man aged 65-85 years with pancreatic cancer.

The chain's CDR3 is CASTGTGSTSMNTEAFF. CDR3 nucleotides: TGTGCCAGCACCGGGACAGGGAGTACCTCGATGAACACTGAAGCTTTCTTT. The chain uses TRBV2 and TRBJ1-1; 9 bases match TRBD1. Germline V lookup: CDR1 SNHLY, CDR2 FYNNEI. The CDR3 has 17 amino acids. V lost 7 bases and J lost 0; bases outside the gene matches: 12.

The chain combines TRBV6-1 with TRBJ1-1; D is unclear. Germline values: CDR1 MNHNS, CDR2 SASEGT. The CDR3 runs to 15 residues. V lost 2 bases to trimming and J lost 1 base, with 11 bases between them. The DNA of the CDR3 is TGTGCCAGCAGTGAACGAATAGGCCAGAACACTGAAGCTTTCTTT. Translation gives CASSERIGQNTEAFF.

The chain joins TRBV5-1 to TRBJ2-7; 9 nucleotides line up with TRBD2. The CDR3 loop spans 14 amino acids. Germline CDR1 and CDR2: SGHRS and YFSETQ. The ends lost 7 bases at V and 6 bases at J; junction bases unmatched: 11. CDR3 loop: CASASIAGVREQYF. In DNA form, the CDR3 reads TGCGCCAGCGCAAGCATAGCGGGAGTACGCGAGCAGTACTTC.

The chain recombines TRBV25-1 with TRBJ2-2; a weak D match, TRBD1 (6 bases). CDR1 and CDR2 (germline): MGHDK, SYGVNS. V lost 6 bases, J lost 5 bases, and 13 bases lay in between. The CDR3 loop spans 14 amino acids. CDR3 residues: CASRQGVGTGELFF. CDR3 nucleotide sequence: TGTGCCAGCAGACAGGGTGTTGGGACCGGGGAGCTGTTTTTT.

The sample holds one count of this clone. The chain joins TRBV2 to TRBJ2-1; D gene uncertain. The CDR3 sequence is 11 residues long. Between the trimmed V and J ends, which lost 6 bases and 11 bases, there was a span of 11 bases. Germline-derived CDR1 and CDR2 are SNHLY and FYNNEI. CDR3 sequence: CASSWLKQQFF. CDR3 sequence (DNA): TGTGCCAGCAGCTGGCTAAAGCAGCAGTTCTTC.

The chain is built from TRBV19 and TRBJ2-1, with D perhaps matching TRBD1 or TRBD2 (5 bases each). Germline V gives CDR1 LNHDA, CDR2 SQIVND (reference sequence). The V and J ends lost 3 bases and 3 bases respectively, with 12 bases between them. The CDR3 extends over 15 amino acids. For the CDR3, the DNA is TGTGCCAGTAGTATCTGGGGGAAGAACTACAATGAGCAGTTCTTC. Translated: CASSIWGKNYNEQFF.

The table lists this clone with a count of one. Other DNA sequences in this sample translate to the same CDR3. The V and J genes are TRBV19 and TRBJ2-7; no clear D. The germline V and J ends were trimmed by 2 bases and 2 bases, with 10 bases remaining between them. Germline CDR1 reads LNHDA; CDR2 reads SQIVND (reference sequence). CDR3 length equals 14 residues. In DNA form, the CDR3 reads TGTGCCAGTAGTATAAATTTGGGCCCCTACGAGCAGTACTTC. Protein: CASSINLGPYEQYF.

The V gene is TRBV2, the J gene TRBJ1-5, with D unclear. This CDR3 region has 14 residues. The V end lost 6 bases, the J end lost 2 bases, and 11 bases lay between the germline ends. Germline-derived CDR1 and CDR2 are SNHLY and FYNNEI. In DNA, the CDR3 is TGTGCCAGCAGCAAGGGTGAGGGCAATCAGCCCCAGCATTTT. Encoded protein: CASSKGEGNQPQHF. Using reference TRBV2 and TRBJ1-5 for the parts outside the CDR3, the full variable domain is EPEVTQTPSHQVTQMGQEVILRCVPISNHLYFYWYRQILGQKVEFLVSFYNNEISEKSEIFDDQFSVERPDGSNFTLKIRSTKLEDSAMYFCASSKGEGNQPQHFGDGTRLSIL.

The V and J genes are TRBV19 and TRBJ1-4; no firm D call. The CDR3 totals 13 residues. Germline values: CDR1 LNHDA, CDR2 SQIVND (reference sequence). V was trimmed by 3 bases and J by 8 bases, leaving 10 bases between them. The CDR3 region has the DNA TGTGCCAGTAGTATTGGGGTCCCCGAAAAACTGTTTTTT. Translated: CASSIGVPEKLFF.

J is TRBJ2-5 and V is TRBV6-1; D not certain. CDR3 length: 12 amino acids. In germline, CDR1 is MNHNS, CDR2 SASEGT. Trimming took 7 bases from V and 4 from J, leaving 10 bases between them. The CDR3 DNA follows: TGTGCCAGCATATTAAGAGGAGAGACCCAGTACTTC. Protein product: CASILRGETQYF.

J is TRBJ2-4 and V is TRBV5-4; TRBD1 aligns across 11 bases. V lost 1 base to trimming and J lost 8 bases; unmatched junction nucleotides: 5. CDR1 is SGHNT and CDR2 is YYREEE in the germline V gene (reference sequence). The CDR3 is 15 amino acids. CDR3 in amino acids: CASSLWDRGRDIQYF. The CDR3 nucleotides read TGTGCCAGCAGCTTGTGGGACAGGGGGAGGGACATTCAGTACTTC.